The rows below give T cell receptor beta chains drawn from one sample of a study of blood T cell repertoires in COVID-19. Clones were sequenced by immunoSEQ multiplex PCR, and TCRdb holds only the in-frame ones, with some missing. This sample yields about 180,000 clones, of which around four fifths are seen a single time; roughly 2.9% belongs to the top ten. The sequencing sample was made of peripheral blood. The receptors shown here come from an older woman with acute or convalescent COVID-19. Each CDR3 is given with its conserved first and last residue. D genes are given only for firm matches. Clone size is given for some rows only: seen once, a few or many times, or a class if the clone is expanded.

>TRBD1|TRBJ2-4|TRBV29-1|.|18
CSVSVGQGGPLAKNIQYF
TGCAGCGTGTCCGTTGGACAGGGGGGTCCCCTAGCCAAAAACATTCAGTACTTC
>.|TRBJ1-4|TRBV6-6|.|19
CASSPGTRRGTATNEKLFF
TGTGCCAGCAGTCCCGGGACCCGGAGAGGGACTGCAACTAATGAAAAACTGTTTTTT
>TRBD2|TRBJ2-1|TRBV7-3|.|18
CASSLIGLAGGLRNEQFF
TGTGCCAGCAGCTTAATCGGACTAGCGGGGGGGCTAAGGAATGAGCAGTTCTTC
>.|TRBJ1-6|TRBV7-9|once|17
CASSPGRGSSYNSPLHF
TGTGCCAGCAGCCCTGGAAGGGGGAGCTCCTATAATTCACCCCTCCACTTT
>.|TRBJ2-2|TRBV6-5|.|14
CASRGTLGTGELFF
TGTGCCAGCAGGGGGACACTTGGGACCGGGGAGCTGTTTTTT
>.|TRBJ1-5|TRBV2|.|14
CASQRQAVNQPQHF
TGTGCCAGCCAAAGACAGGCCGTAAATCAGCCCCAGCATTTT
>.|TRBJ2-5|TRBV2|once|15
CASSYTGPTGETQYF
TGTGCCAGCAGCTATACAGGGCCCACGGGGGAGACCCAGTACTTC
>.|TRBJ2-3|TRBV6-4|.|16
CASSDSAGASTDTQYF
TGTGCCAGCAGTGACTCTGCGGGGGCCAGCACAGATACGCAGTATTTT
>.|TRBJ1-5|TRBV5-8|few|16
CASSLDFGQINQPQHF
TGTGCCAGCAGCCTGGACTTTGGGCAGATCAATCAGCCCCAGCATTTT
>.|TRBJ2-7|TRBV4-2|once|13
CASSQVGSYEQYF
TGTGCCAGCAGCCAAGTCGGGTCCTACGAGCAGTACTTC
>.|TRBJ1-6|TRBV28|once|16
CASSLDSRQGFSPLHF
TGTGCCAGCAGTTTGGATTCTCGCCAGGGGTTTTCACCCCTCCACTTT
>TRBD2|TRBJ2-3|TRBV18|once|14
CASSGLGKADTQYF
TGTGCCAGCTCCGGACTAGGAAAGGCAGATACGCAGTATTTT
>.|TRBJ2-2|TRBV2|.|14
CASSESGNTGELFF
TGTGCCAGCAGTGAAAGCGGCAACACCGGGGAGCTGTTTTTT
>.|TRBJ1-5|TRBV3-1/TRBV3-2|.|16
CASSGLGGNSNQPQHF
TGTGCCAGCAGTGGGTTGGGGGGGAATAGCAATCAGCCCCAGCATTTT
>.|TRBJ1-2|TRBV19|.|17
CASSILNPGATGYGYTF
TGTGCCAGTAGTATTCTCAACCCAGGGGCTACAGGGTATGGCTACACCTTC
>.|TRBJ1-3|TRBV29-1|.|13
CSVEDSAGNTIYF
TGCAGCGTTGAAGATTCGGCTGGAAACACCATATATTTT
>.|TRBJ1-5|TRBV6-1|.|13
CASSEGGSLAQHF
TGTGCCAGCAGTGAGGGGGGGAGCCTGGCCCAGCATTTT
>.|TRBJ2-7|TRBV18|once|14
CASSPGAGAYEQYF
TGTGCCAGCTCACCAGGGGCAGGGGCCTACGAGCAGTACTTC
>TRBD1|TRBJ1-5|TRBV18|.|15
CASSTATGGNQPQHF
TGTGCCAGCTCAACGGCTACAGGGGGCAATCAGCCCCAGCATTTT
>TRBD2|TRBJ2-2|TRBV7-2|.|17
CASSLDGAGGLTGELFF
TGTGCCAGCAGCTTAGACGGAGCGGGGGGGCTCACCGGGGAGCTGTTTTTT
>TRBD1|TRBJ1-4|TRBV5-4|.|13
CASSFGTGEKLFF
TGTGCCAGCAGCTTCGGGACAGGGGAAAAACTGTTTTTT
>TRBD1|TRBJ1-5|TRBV2|.|15
CASRDGQGAGQPQHF
TGTGCCAGCAGAGACGGACAGGGGGCAGGTCAGCCCCAGCATTTT
>TRBD1|TRBJ2-5|TRBV5-1|.|16
CASSQLGQGKGETQYF
TGCGCCAGCAGCCAACTGGGACAGGGAAAGGGAGAGACCCAGTACTTC
>TRBD1|TRBJ1-2|TRBV29-1|.|14
CSVEGDSLNYGYTF
TGCAGCGTTGAAGGGGACAGCCTTAACTATGGCTACACCTTC
>TRBD2|TRBJ2-5|TRBV7-8|.|14
CASSLGTSLETQYF
TGTGCCAGCAGCCTCGGGACTAGCTTGGAGACCCAGTACTTC
>TRBD1|TRBJ1-6|TRBV7-2|once|15
CASSLEQGGNSPLHF
TGTGCCAGCAGCTTAGAACAGGGGGGGAATTCACCCCTCCACTTT
>TRBD2|TRBJ2-3|TRBV18|.|17
CASSPKTSGGSTDTQYF
TGTGCCAGCTCACCAAAGACTAGCGGGGGGAGCACAGATACGCAGTATTTT
>.|TRBJ1-4|TRBV6-4|.|16
CASRPRTELFNEKLFF
TGTGCCAGCAGGCCCCGGACAGAACTCTTTAATGAAAAACTGTTTTTT
>.|TRBJ2-5|TRBV11-3|.|13
CASSKASYETQYF
TGTGCCAGCAGCAAGGCTAGCTACGAGACCCAGTACTTC
>.|TRBJ1-2|TRBV7-8|.|13
CASSLPGDVGYTF
TGTGCCAGCAGCTTACCAGGGGATGTTGGCTACACCTTC
>.|TRBJ1-5|TRBV7-2|.|14
CASSLSTANQPQHF
TGTGCCAGCAGCTTATCGACAGCTAATCAGCCCCAGCATTTT
>TRBD1|TRBJ1-6|TRBV9|.|16
CASSETTGTGNSPLHF
TGTGCCAGCAGCGAGACGACCGGGACAGGAAATTCACCCCTCCACTTT
>.|TRBJ2-3|TRBV3-1/TRBV3-2|few|15
CASSHDWGVTDTQYF
TGTGCCAGCAGCCATGACTGGGGGGTCACAGATACGCAGTATTTT
>.|TRBJ2-2|TRBV27|once|14
CASKAVKGPGELFF
TGTGCCAGCAAGGCGGTGAAAGGTCCCGGGGAGCTGTTTTTT
>.|TRBJ1-6|TRBV30|.|14
CAWSVPGFSSPLHF
TGTGCCTGGAGTGTCCCAGGGTTTAGTTCACCCCTCCACTTT
>.|TRBJ1-1|TRBV28|.|15
CASSALREVNTEAFF
TGTGCCAGCAGTGCGCTCAGGGAGGTGAACACTGAAGCTTTCTTT
>.|TRBJ1-1|TRBV3-1/TRBV3-2|.|12
CASSRTATEAFF
TGTGCCAGCAGCCGGACAGCGACTGAAGCTTTCTTT
>.|TRBJ1-2|TRBV7-2|.|14
CASSSPQPGYGYTF
TGTGCCAGCAGCTCCCCCCAACCGGGCTATGGCTACACCTTC
>.|TRBJ1-2|TRBV5-4|.|15
CASSLIGRQNYGYTF
TGTGCCAGCAGCTTGATTGGCAGGCAGAACTATGGCTACACCTTC
>.|TRBJ1-1|TRBV19|.|15
CASSIASGLGTEAFF
TGTGCCAGTAGTATAGCCTCAGGGCTGGGCACTGAAGCTTTCTTT
>TRBD2|TRBJ2-5|TRBV18|.|20
CASSPPGLPGLAGSQETQYF
TGTGCCAGCTCACCACCGGGCCTCCCGGGACTAGCGGGGTCTCAAGAGACCCAGTACTTC
>TRBD1|TRBJ1-2|TRBV27|once|14
CASRGTGFANGYTF
TGTGCCAGCAGAGGGACAGGGTTCGCCAACGGCTACACCTTC
>TRBD1|TRBJ1-5|TRBV2|.|15
CASSDPGTGGQPQHF
TGTGCCAGCAGTGACCCTGGGACAGGTGGACAGCCCCAGCATTTT
>.|TRBJ1-5|TRBV6-6|.|13
CASSGQTNQPQHF
TGTGCCAGCAGCGGACAGACTAATCAGCCCCAGCATTTT
>.|TRBJ2-5|TRBV5-8|.|11
CASSLAETQYF
TGTGCCAGCAGCTTAGCGGAGACCCAGTACTTC
>TRBD2|TRBJ2-7|TRBV4-2|.|15
CASSHASGGPYEQYF
TGTGCCAGCAGCCATGCTTCGGGGGGGCCTTACGAGCAGTACTTC
>TRBD1|TRBJ1-1|TRBV25-1|few|15
CASSPPTGSGTEAFF
TGTGCCAGCAGTCCACCGACAGGGTCGGGCACTGAAGCTTTCTTT
>TRBD1|TRBJ2-1|TRBV11-2|.|15
CASSSGTVSYNEQFF
TGTGCCAGCAGCTCCGGGACAGTCTCTTACAATGAGCAGTTCTTC
>TRBD2|TRBJ2-7|TRBV5-5|.|14
CASSSGTILYEQYF
TGTGCCAGCAGCTCGGGGACTATTCTCTACGAGCAGTACTTC
>.|TRBJ1-4|TRBV10-3|.|17
CAIRAGGGFGYDEKLFF
TGTGCCATCAGAGCTGGGGGCGGCTTCGGGTATGATGAAAAACTGTTTTTT
>.|TRBJ2-5|TRBV11-1|.|13
CASSLERGETQYF
TGTGCCAGCAGCTTAGAGAGGGGGGAGACCCAGTACTTC